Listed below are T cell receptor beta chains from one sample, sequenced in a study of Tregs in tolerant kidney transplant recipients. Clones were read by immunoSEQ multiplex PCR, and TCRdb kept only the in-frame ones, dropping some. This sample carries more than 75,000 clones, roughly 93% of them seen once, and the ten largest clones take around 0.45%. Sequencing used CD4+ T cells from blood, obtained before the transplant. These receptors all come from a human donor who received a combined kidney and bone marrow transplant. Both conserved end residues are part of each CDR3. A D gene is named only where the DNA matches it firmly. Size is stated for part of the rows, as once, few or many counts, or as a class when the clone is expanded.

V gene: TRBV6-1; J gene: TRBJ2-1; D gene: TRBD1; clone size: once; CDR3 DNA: TGTGCCAGCAGTGCGGAGACAGGGGCCTACAATGAGCAGTTCTTC; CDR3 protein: CASSAETGAYNEQFF
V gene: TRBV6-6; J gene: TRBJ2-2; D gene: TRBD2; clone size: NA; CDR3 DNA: TGTGCCAGCAGTACCCGCGGGGGGAGCGGGGAGCTGTTTTTT; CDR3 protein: CASSTRGGSGELFF
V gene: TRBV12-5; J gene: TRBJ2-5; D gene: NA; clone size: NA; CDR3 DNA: TGTGCTAGTGGTTTGGCGGTCAGGGAGGCCCAGTACTTC; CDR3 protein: CASGLAVREAQYF
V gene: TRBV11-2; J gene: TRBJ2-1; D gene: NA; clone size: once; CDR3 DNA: TGTGCCAGCAGCATAAGACAGGTCAGCTCCTACAATGAGCAGTTCTTC; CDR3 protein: CASSIRQVSSYNEQFF
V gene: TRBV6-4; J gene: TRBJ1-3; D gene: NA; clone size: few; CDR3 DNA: TGTGCCAGCGATTTTCGCCGGGACACCATATATTTT; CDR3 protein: CASDFRRDTIYF
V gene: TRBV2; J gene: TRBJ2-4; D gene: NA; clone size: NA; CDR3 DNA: TGTGCCAGCAGTGGGGGCTTAGCCAAAAACATTCAGTACTTC; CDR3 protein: CASSGGLAKNIQYF
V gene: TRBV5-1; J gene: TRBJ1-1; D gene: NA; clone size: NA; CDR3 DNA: TGCGCCAGCAGCTTGGAAGAGTTGGGACACCCGAACACTGAAGCTTTCTTT; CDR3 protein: CASSLEELGHPNTEAFF
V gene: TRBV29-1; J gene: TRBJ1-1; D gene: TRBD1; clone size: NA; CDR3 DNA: TGCAGCGTCACAGGGGAGGTGAACACTGAAGCTTTCTTT; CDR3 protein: CSVTGEVNTEAFF
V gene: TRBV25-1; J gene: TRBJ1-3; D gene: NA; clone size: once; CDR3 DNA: TGTGCCAGCAGTGGCCCCGGGGGCTCTGGAAACACCATATATTTT; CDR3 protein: CASSGPGGSGNTIYF
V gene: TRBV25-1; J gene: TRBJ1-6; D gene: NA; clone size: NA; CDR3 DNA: TGTGCCAGCAGCCACCTGGACAGCGAATATTCACCCCTCCACTTT; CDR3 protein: CASSHLDSEYSPLHF
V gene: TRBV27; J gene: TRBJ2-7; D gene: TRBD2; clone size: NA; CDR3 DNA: TGTGCCAGCAGATCCCCTTGGGCTAGCGGGAGTTACGAGCAGTACTTC; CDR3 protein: CASRSPWASGSYEQYF
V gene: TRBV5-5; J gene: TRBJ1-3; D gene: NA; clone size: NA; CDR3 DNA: TGTGCCAGCAGCTGGAATAACCTGGACAGCCGCTCTGGAAACACCATATATTTT; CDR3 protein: CASSWNNLDSRSGNTIYF
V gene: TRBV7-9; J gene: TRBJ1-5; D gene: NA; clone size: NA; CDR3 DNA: TGTGCCAGCAGCCACGTTGGCGGACAGTATAGCAATCAGCCCCAGCATTTT; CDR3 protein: CASSHVGGQYSNQPQHF
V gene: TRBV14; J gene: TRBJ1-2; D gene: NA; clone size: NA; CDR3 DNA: TGTGCCAGCAGCCAAGATTCTTCTTATGGCTACACCTTC; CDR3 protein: CASSQDSSYGYTF
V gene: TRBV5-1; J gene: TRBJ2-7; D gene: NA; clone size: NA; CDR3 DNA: TGCGCCAGCAGCTCCCCAGGGGTCGGAGAGCAGTACTTC; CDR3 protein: CASSSPGVGEQYF
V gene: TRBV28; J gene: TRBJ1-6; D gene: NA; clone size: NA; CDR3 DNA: TGTGCCAGCGGTGAGAGCTCCTATAATTCACCCCTCCACTTT; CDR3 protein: CASGESSYNSPLHF
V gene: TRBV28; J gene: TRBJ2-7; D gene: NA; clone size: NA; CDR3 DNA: TGTGCCAGCAGTGATGGGGGAGGCTCCTACGAGCAGTACTTC; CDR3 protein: CASSDGGGSYEQYF
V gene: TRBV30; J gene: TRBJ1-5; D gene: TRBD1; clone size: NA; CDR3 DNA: TGTGCCTGGAGTGTAGGCTTTGGACAGGGGGCCGGTCAGCCCCAGCATTTT; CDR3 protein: CAWSVGFGQGAGQPQHF
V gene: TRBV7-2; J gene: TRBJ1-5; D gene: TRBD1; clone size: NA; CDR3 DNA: TGTGCCAGCAGTTCAAAACAGGGGGCTTCAGGACAGCCCCAGCATTTT; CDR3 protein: CASSSKQGASGQPQHF
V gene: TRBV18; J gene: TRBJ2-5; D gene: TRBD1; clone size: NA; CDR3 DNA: TGTGCCAGCTCACTGCGGACAGGACAAGAGACCCAGTACTTC; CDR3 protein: CASSLRTGQETQYF
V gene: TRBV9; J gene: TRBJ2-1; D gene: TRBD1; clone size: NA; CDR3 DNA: TGTGCCAGCAGCGTAGCAGTCGGGACAGGGTACAATGAGCAGTTCTTC; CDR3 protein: CASSVAVGTGYNEQFF
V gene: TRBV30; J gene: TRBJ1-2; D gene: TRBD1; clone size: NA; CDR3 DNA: TGTGCCTGGAGGGGCCCAGGGGGCGGTGAGGAAAGGTATGGCTACACCTTC; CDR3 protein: CAWRGPGGGEERYGYTF
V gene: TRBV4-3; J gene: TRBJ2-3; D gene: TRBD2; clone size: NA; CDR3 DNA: TGCGCCAGCAGCCCTGGACTAGCGGGGGGGTTAGATACGCAGTATTTT; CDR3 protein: CASSPGLAGGLDTQYF
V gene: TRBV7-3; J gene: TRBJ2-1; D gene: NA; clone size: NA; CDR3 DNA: TGTGCCAGCAGCTTAATCGCAGGCTCCTACAATGAGCAGTTCTTC; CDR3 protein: CASSLIAGSYNEQFF
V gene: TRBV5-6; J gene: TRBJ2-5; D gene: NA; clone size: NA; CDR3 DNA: TGTGCCAGCAGCGCCAGATTTCCGTACCAAGAGACCCAGTACTTC; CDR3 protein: CASSARFPYQETQYF
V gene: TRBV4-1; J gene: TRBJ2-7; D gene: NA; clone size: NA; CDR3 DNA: TGCGCCAGCAGCCAAGTGAGACAGCACGAGCAGTACTTC; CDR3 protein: CASSQVRQHEQYF
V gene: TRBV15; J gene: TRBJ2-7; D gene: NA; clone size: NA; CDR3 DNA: TGTGCCACCAGCAGAGGAACAGGCTACGAGCAGTACTTC; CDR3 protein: CATSRGTGYEQYF
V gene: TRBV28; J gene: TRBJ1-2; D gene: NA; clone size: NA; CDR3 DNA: TGTGCCAGCAGTTCGGCAGGGGCAAGGGGATTGGAGGGCTACACCTTC; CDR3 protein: CASSSAGARGLEGYTF
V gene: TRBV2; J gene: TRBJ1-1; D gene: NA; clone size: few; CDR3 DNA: TGTGCCAGCAGCCTAACAGAGAACACTGAAGCTTTCTTT; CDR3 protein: CASSLTENTEAFF
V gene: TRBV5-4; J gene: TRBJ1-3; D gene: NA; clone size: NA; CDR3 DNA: TGTGCCAGCAGCTTGATAGGGGTTGGAAACACCATATATTTT; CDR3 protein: CASSLIGVGNTIYF
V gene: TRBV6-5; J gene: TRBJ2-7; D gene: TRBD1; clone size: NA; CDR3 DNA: TGTGCCAGCAGTAGTGGGCGGGACAGGGCGGGTGAGCAGTACTTC; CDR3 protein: CASSSGRDRAGEQYF
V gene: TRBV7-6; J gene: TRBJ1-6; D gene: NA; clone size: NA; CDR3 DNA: TGTGCCAGCAGCTCCAGCCTACAGGGCTCCTATAATTCACCCCTCCACTTT; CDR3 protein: CASSSSLQGSYNSPLHF
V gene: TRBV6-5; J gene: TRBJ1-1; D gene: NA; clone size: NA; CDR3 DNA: TGTGCCAGCAGTTACTGGCGGATGAACACTGAAGCTTTCTTT; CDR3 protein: CASSYWRMNTEAFF
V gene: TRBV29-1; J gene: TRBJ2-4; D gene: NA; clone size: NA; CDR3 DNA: TGCAGCGCGTGGCCCACTATCAAAAACATTCAGTACTTC; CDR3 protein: CSAWPTIKNIQYF
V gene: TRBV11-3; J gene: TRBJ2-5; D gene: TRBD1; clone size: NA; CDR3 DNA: TGTGCCAGCAGCCCTGTCGGTGGACAGGGACGGCAAGAGACCCAGTACTTC; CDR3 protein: CASSPVGGQGRQETQYF
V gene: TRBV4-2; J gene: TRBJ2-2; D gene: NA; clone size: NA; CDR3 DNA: TGTGCCAGCAGGACTACCAACACCGGGGAGCTGTTTTTT; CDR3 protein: CASRTTNTGELFF
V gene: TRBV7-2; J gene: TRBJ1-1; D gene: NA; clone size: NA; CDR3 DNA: TGTGCCAGCAGCTTAGCGCCAGGTGACACTGAAGCTTTCTTT; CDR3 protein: CASSLAPGDTEAFF
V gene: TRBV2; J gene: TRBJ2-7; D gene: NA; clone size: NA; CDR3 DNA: TGTGCCAGTGGCTTGGTCCCCCACGAGCAGTACTTC; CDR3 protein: CASGLVPHEQYF
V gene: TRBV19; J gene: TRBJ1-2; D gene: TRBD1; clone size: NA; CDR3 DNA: TGTGCCAGTACCCCATCCCCGACAGGGCGAGGCTACACCTTC; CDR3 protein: CASTPSPTGRGYTF
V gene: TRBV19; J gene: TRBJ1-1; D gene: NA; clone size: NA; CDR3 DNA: TGTGCCAGTAGTAAGCAGGGCACAATGAACACTGAAGCTTTCTTT; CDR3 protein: CASSKQGTMNTEAFF
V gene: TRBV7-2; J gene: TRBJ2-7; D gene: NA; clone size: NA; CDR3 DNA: TGTGCCAGCAGCTTAGATGGGCTAGCTGTTTGGAGGGAGCAGTACTTC; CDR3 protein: CASSLDGLAVWREQYF
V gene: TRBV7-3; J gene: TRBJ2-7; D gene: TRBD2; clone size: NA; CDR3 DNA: TGTGCCAGCAGCTTAACCGCGACAGCGGGGTACGAGCAGTACTTC; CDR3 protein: CASSLTATAGYEQYF
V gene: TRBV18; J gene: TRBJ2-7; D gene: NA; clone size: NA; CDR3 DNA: TGTGCCAGCTCACCGCTTGCCGGGGGACGCGAGCAGTACTTC; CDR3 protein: CASSPLAGGREQYF
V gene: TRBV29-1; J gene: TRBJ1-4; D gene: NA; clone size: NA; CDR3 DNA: TGCAGCGTCTCGGACATTGCAACTAATGAAAAACTGTTTTTT; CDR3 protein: CSVSDIATNEKLFF
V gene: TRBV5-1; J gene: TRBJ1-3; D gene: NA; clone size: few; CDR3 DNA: TGCGCCAGCAGCTTGGAATCACGGGTAGCTTCTGGAAACACCATATATTTT; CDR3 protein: CASSLESRVASGNTIYF
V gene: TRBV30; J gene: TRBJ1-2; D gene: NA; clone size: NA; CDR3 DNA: TGTGCCTGGAGTCGGTTCGGTTCACTCTCACCCAACTATGGCTACACCTTC; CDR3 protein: CAWSRFGSLSPNYGYTF
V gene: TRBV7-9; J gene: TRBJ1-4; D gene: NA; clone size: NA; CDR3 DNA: TGTGCCAGCAGCTTAACCAGGAATAATGAAAAACTGTTTTTT; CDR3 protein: CASSLTRNNEKLFF